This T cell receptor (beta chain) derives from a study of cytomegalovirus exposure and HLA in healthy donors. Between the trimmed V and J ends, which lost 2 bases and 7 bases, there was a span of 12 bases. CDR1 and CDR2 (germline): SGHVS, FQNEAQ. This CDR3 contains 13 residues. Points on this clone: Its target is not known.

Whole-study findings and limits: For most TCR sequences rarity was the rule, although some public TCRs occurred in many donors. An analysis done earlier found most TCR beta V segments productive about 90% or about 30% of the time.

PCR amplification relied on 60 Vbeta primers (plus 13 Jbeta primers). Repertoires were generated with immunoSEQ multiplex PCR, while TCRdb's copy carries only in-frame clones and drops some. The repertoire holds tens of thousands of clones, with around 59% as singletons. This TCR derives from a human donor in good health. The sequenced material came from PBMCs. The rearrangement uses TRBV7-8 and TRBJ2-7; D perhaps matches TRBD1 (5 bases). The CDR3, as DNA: TGTGCCAGCAGCTTACCTCCAGGGCAAGAGCAGTACTTC. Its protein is CASSLPPGQEQYF.